One sample yielded the 30 T cell receptor beta chains listed below, sequenced in a study of identical twins. TCRdb fed the 5' RACE reads into MiXCR, producing one record per CDR3 protein. The data hold about 240,000 distinct CDR3 sequences, with about 10% observed a single time. The sample comprised memory T cells sorted from blood. These TCRs come from a man in his forties or fifties in good health.

This chain links TRBV7-7 with TRBJ2-1; D not resolved. With 5 bases removed from V and 7 bases from J, the gap between germline ends came to 12 bases. The CDR3 spans 13 residues. Germline values: CDR1 SSHAT, CDR2 FNYEAQ (reference sequence). CDR3 amino acids: CASSPYRGNEQFF. Here the CDR3 DNA reads TGTGCCAGCAGCCCTTATAGAGGAAATGAGCAGTTCTTC.

This clonotype was seen at least ten times. The chain is built from TRBV7-8 and TRBJ1-1, with 8 nucleotides matching TRBD1. Trimming cost V 1 base and J 7 bases; bases outside gene matches: 8. The germline V gene has CDR1 SGHVS and CDR2 FQNEAQ. The CDR3 extends over 15 amino acids. The CDR3 loop is CASSLGQGMDIEAFF. DNA of the CDR3: TGTGCCAGCAGCTTAGGACAGGGGATGGATATTGAAGCTTTCTTT.

This clonotype occurred many times. V usage is TRBV5-1 and J usage is TRBJ2-1, with D maybe TRBD2 (5 bases). The V end lost 7 bases, the J end lost 2 bases, and 16 bases lay between the germline ends. CDR1 and CDR2 (germline): SGHRS, YFSETQ. This CDR3 region has 15 residues. The CDR3 region has the DNA TGCGCCAGCTCTTTTCGGGGTGATACCTACAATGAGCAGTTCTTC. It yields the protein CASSFRGDTYNEQFF.

This clonotype was detected many times. The J gene is TRBJ2-3, the V gene TRBV6-2 or TRBV6-3; 14 bases map to TRBD2. This CDR3 region has 16 residues. The germline gives CDR1 MNHEY, CDR2 SVGEGT. The junction had 4 bases not matched to a gene; V was cut back by 6 bases and J by 2 bases. The CDR3 DNA is TGTGCCAGCAGCTCGGGACTAGCGGGAGTCACAGATACGCAGTATTTT. This gives the protein CASSSGLAGVTDTQYF.

J is TRBJ1-1 and V is TRBV5-1; 7 positions agree with TRBD1. CDR1 and CDR2 from the germline V gene are SGHRS and YFSETQ. The CDR3 totals 11 residues. V lost 0 bases and J lost 11; bases outside the gene matches: 1. As DNA, the CDR3 is TGCGCCAGCAGCTTGGAGGGGGCGGCTTTCTTT. This codes for CASSLEGAAFF. The full variable domain, rest sourced from reference TRBV5-1 and TRBJ1-1, is KAGVTQTPRYLIKTRGQQVTLSCSPISGHRSVSWYQQTPGQGLQFLFEYFSETQRNKGNFPGRFSGRQFSNSRSEMNVSTLELGDSALYLCASSLEGAAFFGQGTRLTVV.

This clonotype was detected only a few times. The chain employs TRBV6-5 and TRBJ2-7, with D unclear. V was clipped by 6 bases and J by 6 bases, with 12 bases between them. This CDR3 region has 12 residues. Germline CDR1 and CDR2: MNHEY and SVGAGI. CDR3 sequence reads: CASSPSTGEQYF. The CDR3 coding sequence is TGTGCCAGCAGCCCATCGACTGGCGAGCAGTACTTC.

This clonotype was detected only a few times. The V call is TRBV7-3, the J call TRBJ2-5; perhaps D is TRBD1 or TRBD2 (5 bases each). V was pared by 5 bases and J by 5 bases, with 18 bases between. Germline-derived CDR1 and CDR2 are SGHTA and FQGTGA. CDR3 length: 15 amino acids. CDR3 in amino acids: CASSLFTGTRETQYF. The CDR3 nucleotides are TGTGCCAGCAGCCTTTTCACCGGGACCCGGGAGACCCAGTACTTC.

The chain combines TRBV11-1 with TRBJ1-2; TRBD1 aligns across 9 bases. The CDR3 loop spans 20 amino acids. With V trimmed by 1 base and J by 0 bases, 15 bases remained unmatched. CDR1 is SGHAT, CDR2 FQDESV, per germline (reference sequence). The CDR3, as DNA: TGTGCCAGCAGCTTAGTAAGCCTTTGGGACAGGGAACCGCCTAACTATGGCTACACCTTC. It is translated as CASSLVSLWDREPPNYGYTF.

This chain uses TRBV6-2 or TRBV6-3 with TRBJ2-5; the D gene is possibly TRBD1 (5 bases). Germline V gives CDR1 MNHEY, CDR2 SVGEGT. This CDR3 has 13 amino acids. V gave up 6 bases and J gave up 2 bases, with 10 bases separating them. The CDR3 coding sequence is TGTGCCAGCAGACGGACACAACAAGAGACCCAGTACTTC. This encodes CASRRTQQETQYF.

There are a few counts of this clonotype. The chain carries TRBV6-2 or TRBV6-3 and TRBJ2-2; maybe TRBD2 (6 bases). The germline gives CDR1 MNHEY, CDR2 SVGEGT. Trimming shortened V by 4 bases and J by 5 bases, and 17 bases separated the two germline ends. The CDR3 extends over 16 amino acids. CDR3 loop: CASSSRLVSRTGELFF. CDR3 nucleotide sequence: TGTGCCAGCAGTTCCAGACTAGTGTCAAGAACCGGGGAGCTGTTTTTT.

The chain couples TRBV7-9 to TRBJ2-7; 7 bases agree with TRBD2. CDR1 is SEHNR and CDR2 is FQNEAQ in the germline V gene (reference sequence). The CDR3 covers 16 residues. V lost 2 bases, J lost 3 bases, and 10 bases stayed unmatched. In DNA form, the CDR3 reads TGTGCCAGCAGCTTAATTTTAGGGACTAACATCTACGAGCAGTACTTC. Protein sequence: CASSLILGTNIYEQYF.

CDR3 sequence (DNA): TGTGCCAGCAGCCAACTAGCGGGGGGTCAAGAGACCCAGTACTTC. It specifies CASSQLAGGQETQYF. V usage is TRBV7-2 and J usage is TRBJ2-5, with 12 bases lining up with TRBD2. Germline V lookup: CDR1 SGHTA, CDR2 FQGNSA. J lost 2 bases, V lost 5 bases, and 3 bases had no gene match. The CDR3 covers 15 residues.

The chain has TRBV12-3 or TRBV12-4 and TRBJ2-1; weak D call: TRBD2 (6 bases). The CDR3 runs to 14 residues. The V end was cut by 8 bases, the J end by 0 bases, with 11 bases between. The CDR3 loop is CASAGLYSYNEQFF. The DNA of the CDR3 is TGTGCCAGCGCGGGACTCTACTCCTACAATGAGCAGTTCTTC.

The chain employs TRBV5-1 and TRBJ2-1; TRBD2 matches 10 bases. The CDR3 consists of 16 residues. Germline V gene sequence: CDR1 SGHRS, CDR2 YFSETQ. V shed 0 bases, J shed 6 bases, and the junction held 6 bases outside the gene matches. CDR3 region: CASSLVPAGGPNEQFF. CDR3 bases: TGCGCCAGCAGCTTGGTTCCAGCGGGAGGGCCCAATGAGCAGTTCTTC.

In this sample, this clonotype turned up a few times. This may stem from a read error, because a much larger clone lies one nucleotide away. V and J are TRBV12-3 or TRBV12-4 and TRBJ2-1, with D possibly TRBD1 on 6 matching bases. Trimming cost V 3 bases and J 8 bases, with 8 bases left between them. There are 12 residues in the CDR3. The DNA for the CDR3 is TGTGCCAGCAGTTTTGGGGGCTATGAGCAGTTCTTC. Translated, it gives CASSFGGYEQFF.

At least ten counts were recorded for this clonotype. The chain couples TRBV18 to TRBJ2-2; 9 bases are a match to TRBD1. With V trimmed by 4 bases and J by 4 bases, 10 bases remained unmatched. From germline, CDR1 is KGHSH and CDR2 LQKENI. This CDR3 spans 17 amino acids. The CDR3: CASSQSNSGQGTGELFF. For the CDR3, the DNA is TGTGCCAGCTCACAATCTAATTCGGGACAGGGCACCGGGGAGCTGTTTTTT.

In this sample, this clonotype turned up a few times. In DNA form, the CDR3 reads TGCGCCAGCAGCTCCGGACACATTGAAAAACTGTTTTTT. Translation gives CASSSGHIEKLFF. This chain connects TRBV5-1 to TRBJ1-4; a weak D match, TRBD1 (5 bases). This CDR3 contains 13 residues. The germline V gene has CDR1 SGHRS and CDR2 YFSETQ. V was pared by 3 bases and J by 7 bases, with 10 bases between.

This clonotype was counted between two and nine times. This chain links TRBV25-1 with TRBJ2-3; D gene uncertain. V was trimmed by 6 bases and J by 3 bases, leaving 10 bases between them. Germline CDR1 is MGHDK and CDR2 is SYGVNS. The CDR3 is 13 residues long. The CDR3 spells CASSTFGTDTQYF. The CDR3 nucleotides are TGTGCCAGCAGCACATTCGGAACAGATACGCAGTATTTT.

The chain recombines TRBV20-1 with TRBJ2-3, with TRBD2 identical over 13 bases. The germline gives CDR1 DFQATT, CDR2 SNEGSKA (reference sequence). The CDR3 loop spans 14 amino acids. V lost 5 bases and J lost 6; bases outside the gene matches: 5. The CDR3 DNA reads TGCAGTGCTCCACTAGCGGGAGGGGAGGATACGCAGTATTTT. It translates to CSAPLAGGEDTQYF.

The chain recombines TRBV24-1 with TRBJ2-5; 8 bases are shared with TRBD1. With V trimmed by 5 bases and J by 5 bases, 9 bases remained unmatched. Germline V gives CDR1 KGHDR, CDR2 SFDVKD. The CDR3 totals 15 residues. CDR3 amino acids: CATSGFDRGPETQYF. CDR3 nucleotide sequence: TGTGCCACCAGTGGCTTTGACAGGGGCCCGGAGACCCAGTACTTC.

This chain uses TRBV7-2 with TRBJ1-5; maybe TRBD1 (6 bases). Trimming removed 3 bases at V and 5 bases at J, with 11 bases between. Per germline, CDR1 SGHTA and CDR2 FQGNSA. This CDR3 region has 14 residues. CDR3 loop: CASSLQGPYQPQHF. CDR3 nucleotides: TGTGCCAGCAGCTTGCAGGGGCCCTATCAGCCCCAGCATTTT. The full variable domain, with the rest looked up from reference TRBV7-2 and TRBJ1-5, is GAGVSQSPSNKVTEKGKDVELRCDPISGHTALYWYRQSLGQGLEFLIYFQGNSAPDKSGLPSDRFSAERTGGSVSTLTIQRTQQEDSAVYLCASSLQGPYQPQHFGDGTRLSIL.

This clonotype was seen more than once but under ten times. This rearrangement joins TRBV12-3 or TRBV12-4 to TRBJ2-3; D gene uncertain. Trimming took off 4 bases at V and 8 bases at J, with 7 bases between the two ends. This CDR3 region has 11 residues. This chain's CDR3 is CASSSASTQYF. The CDR3 DNA is TGTGCCAGCAGTTCGGCCAGTACGCAGTATTTT.

This sequence joins TRBV6-2 or TRBV6-3 and TRBJ2-3, with D perhaps matching TRBD2 (6 bases). Germline values: CDR1 MNHEY, CDR2 SVGEGT. CDR3 length equals 17 residues. V was shortened by 0 bases and J by 3 bases, with 16 bases between the two germline ends. The CDR3 region is CASSYSADPGVTDTQYF. The CDR3 DNA reads TGTGCCAGCAGTTACTCGGCGGACCCGGGGGTGACAGATACGCAGTATTTT.

This clonotype has at least ten counts. V gene TRBV12-3 or TRBV12-4 combines with J gene TRBJ2-1; TRBD2 agrees at 10 bases. V shed 1 base, J shed 7 bases, and the junction held 4 bases outside the gene matches. The CDR3 totals 15 residues. The CDR3 DNA follows: TGTGCCAGCAGTTTAGGAGCGGGAGGGGTGAATGAGCAGTTCTTC. Translation gives CASSLGAGGVNEQFF.

The sample holds many counts of this clonotype. The V and J genes are TRBV5-1 and TRBJ2-4, with 9 positions matching TRBD1. The CDR3 is 16 residues long. Unmatched junction bases numbered 7, after V lost 4 bases and J lost 2 bases. Looked up from germline, CDR1 is SGHRS and CDR2 is YFSETQ. CDR3 sequence reads: CASSLRTGEPKNIQYF. In DNA form, the CDR3 reads TGCGCCAGCAGCCTCAGGACAGGGGAGCCCAAAAACATTCAGTACTTC. The whole variable domain, remainder taken from reference TRBV5-1 and TRBJ2-4, is KAGVTQTPRYLIKTRGQQVTLSCSPISGHRSVSWYQQTPGQGLQFLFEYFSETQRNKGNFPGRFSGRQFSNSRSEMNVSTLELGDSALYLCASSLRTGEPKNIQYFGAGTRLSVL.

The rearrangement links TRBV5-5 to TRBJ1-5; D is undetermined. Trimming left V 3 bases short and J 0 bases short, with 4 bases between. This CDR3 contains 13 residues. Germline CDR1 and CDR2: SGHKS and YYEKEE (reference sequence). CDR3 in amino acids: CASSWLSNQPQHF. CDR3 sequence (DNA): TGTGCCAGCAGCTGGCTTAGCAATCAGCCCCAGCATTTT.

This clonotype was seen many times. V usage is TRBV6-1 and J usage is TRBJ2-7, with a possible D match to TRBD1 (5 bases). V shed 7 bases and J shed 3 bases, with 19 bases lying between them. The CDR3 is 15 amino acids. Per germline, CDR1 MNHNS and CDR2 SASEGT. CDR3 residues: CASKHPPDTFYEQYF. The CDR3 DNA reads TGTGCCAGCAAACACCCCCCGGACACATTCTACGAGCAGTACTTC.

This clonotype was found many times. The V call is TRBV6-1, the J call TRBJ2-3; the match to TRBD1 covers 9 bases. Per germline, CDR1 MNHNS and CDR2 SASEGT. J lost 4 bases, V lost 9 bases, and 11 bases had no gene match. The CDR3 is 15 amino acids. The CDR3 DNA is TGTGCCAGTTTCTCGTGGGGACAGGGTCCAGATACGCAGTATTTT. It yields the protein CASFSWGQGPDTQYF.

The chain is built from TRBV5-1 and TRBJ1-1; 7 positions match TRBD1. Germline values: CDR1 SGHRS, CDR2 YFSETQ. The CDR3 spans 14 residues. The trim removed 4 bases at V and 2 bases at J, leaving 5 bases unmatched. CDR3 nucleotides: TGCGCCAGCAGCCCACCAGGGGGAAACACTGAAGCTTTCTTT. Residues: CASSPPGGNTEAFF.

This clonotype occurred many times. The genes are TRBV28 and TRBJ2-4, with D possibly matching TRBD2 (5 bases). The CDR3 contains 15 residues. Per germline, CDR1 MDHEN and CDR2 SYDVKM. V lost 5 bases, J lost 6 bases, and 17 bases lay in between. CDR3 nucleotides: TGTGCCAGCAGTCCCCCAGGACTTCGGGGAAACATTCAGTACTTC. It specifies CASSPPGLRGNIQYF.